This T cell receptor beta chain originates from a study of blood T cell repertoires in COVID-19. Overall study context: Italy, Spain and the United States were the sources of the convalescent and acute COVID-19 samples. PBMCs, B-cell-depleted T cells, or T cells were the source of the cDNA or gDNA that made up the material.

Libraries were prepared by immunoSEQ multiplex PCR; TCRdb keeps only in-frame clonotypes and omits some of them. The sample carries fewer than 95,000 clones, about nine tenths recorded once. J gave up 8 bases and V 4 bases, and 10 bases lay outside the gene matches. In germline, CDR1 is MNHNS, CDR2 SASEGT. This CDR3 has 16 amino acids. The source of this sequence is a man in his 60s with acute or convalescent COVID-19. The chain combines TRBV6-1 with TRBJ2-1, with 11 bases lining up with TRBD2. The sample comprised peripheral blood. CDR3 sequence: CASSGPSGGRVYEQFF. The CDR3 bases are TGTGCCAGCAGTGGGCCTAGCGGGGGGAGGGTCTATGAGCAGTTCTTC.